This T cell receptor (beta chain) originates from a study of shared T cell receptors in the human thymus. The data were produced by immunoSEQ multiplex PCR, yet TCRdb's version contains in-frame clones alone and is incomplete. The sample holds 650,000 to 950,000 clones, roughly 88% seen once. CDR1 and CDR2 (germline): MGHRA, YSYEKL. The CDR3 consists of 16 residues. The V end was cut by 1 base, the J end by 5 bases, with 14 bases between. These same records also appear under a second study, on human thymus T cells.

This sequence was found in a girl less than two years old with a congenital heart defect. V usage is TRBV4-1 and J usage is TRBJ1-4; D is perhaps TRBD1 (5 bases). The sequenced sample was thymocytes. CDR3 nucleotides: TGCGCCAGCAGCCAAGTTAACGAGACAGAGAATGAAAAACTGTTTTTT. This sequence encodes CASSQVNETENEKLFF.